A single sample gave rise to the 5 T cell receptor beta chains below, sequenced in a study of blood T cell repertoires in COVID-19. TCRdb keeps only in-frame clones here, not all; method: immunoSEQ multiplex PCR. The sample has hundreds of thousands of clones, around 82% seen once; the top ten hold over 8.5%. Sequenced material: peripheral blood. These receptors were taken from a human donor in a cohort sampled during active COVID-19.

CDR3 in amino acids: CASSSTGGVSNEQFF. In DNA, the CDR3 is TGTGCCAGCAGCTCCACGGGCGGGGTTTCCAATGAGCAGTTCTTC. The genes are TRBV7-6 and TRBJ2-1; D might be TRBD2 (6 bases). V was cut by 4 bases and J by 6 bases, with 16 bases left in between. Germline CDR1 reads SGHVS; CDR2 reads FNYEAQ. The CDR3 is 15 amino acids.

The chain is built from TRBV5-5 and TRBJ1-5, with 8 bases fitting TRBD1. Germline V CDR1 and CDR2: SGHKS, YYEKEE (reference sequence). V was clipped by 1 base and J by 1 base; unmatched bases: 4. CDR3 length equals 16 residues. CDR3 coding DNA: TGTGCCAGCAGCTTGTGGGCAGGGGGCAGCAATCAGCCCCAGCATTTT. Its protein is CASSLWAGGSNQPQHF.

The chain carries TRBV28 and TRBJ1-6; a weak D match, TRBD1 (5 bases). The CDR3 contains 13 residues. V was cut by 6 bases and J by 9 bases, with 12 bases left in between. The V gene's germline CDR1 is MDHEN and CDR2 SYDVKM. The CDR3 sequence: CASSPGLLSPLHF. CDR3 coding DNA: TGTGCCAGCAGCCCGGGACTTCTTTCACCCCTCCACTTT.

The chain recombines TRBV4-1 with TRBJ2-5, with D tentatively TRBD2 (6 bases). The CDR3 spans 15 residues. Trimming took 1 base from V and 5 from J, leaving 14 bases between them. Germline CDR1 and CDR2: MGHRA and YSYEKL. The DNA for the CDR3 is TGCGCCAGCAGCCAAGCCCCCGGGAGTGGTGAGACCCAGTACTTC. Encoded protein: CASSQAPGSGETQYF.

This chain uses TRBV3-1 (or the pseudogene TRBV3-2) with TRBJ2-1; TRBD1 might be the D (6 bases). Germline V CDR1 and CDR2: LGHDT, YNNKEL (reference sequence). This CDR3 spans 13 amino acids. V lost 5 bases, J lost 4 bases, and 9 bases lay in between. This CDR3 reads CASSTGQYNEQFF. The DNA for the CDR3 is TGTGCCAGCAGCACAGGGCAGTACAATGAGCAGTTCTTC.